This T cell receptor beta chain appears in the sequencing data of a study of blood T cell repertoires in COVID-19. Germline values: CDR1 SQVTM, CDR2 ANQGSEA. CDR3 size: 13 residues. The ends were cut back, 5 bases at V and 10 bases at J, with 17 bases in the middle. The protocol was immunoSEQ multiplex PCR, while the TCRdb copy is restricted to in-frame clones and leaves out a portion. The sample lists around 250,000 clones, around four fifths occurring once. This receptor was taken from a man aged 55-75 years who had recovered from COVID-19. The sequenced material came from peripheral blood. The rearrangement links TRBV29-1 to TRBJ1-4, with D possibly being TRBD1 (6 bases). As DNA, the CDR3 is TGCAGCGTTCTGACGGGCCCACAGGGAAAACTGTTTTTT. Its translation: CSVLTGPQGKLFF.